These 7 T cell receptor beta chains came from one sample sequenced in a study of T cell responses to AZD1222 COVID-19 vaccine. Some clones are missing from TCRdb's copy, which holds only in-frame ones; the method was immunoSEQ multiplex PCR. Of 150,000 to 200,000 clones listed, 85% to 90% are singletons. Here the sequenced sample was peripheral blood, taken on day 0 of MenACWY control vaccination. These receptors all stem from an adult in good health.

This chain links TRBV28 with TRBJ2-5; a weak D match, TRBD1 (5 bases). From germline, CDR1 is MDHEN and CDR2 SYDVKM. The CDR3 extends over 13 amino acids. Trimming took 6 bases from V and 4 from J, leaving 12 bases between them. CDR3 in amino acids: CASRPQGVETQYF. The CDR3 DNA sequence: TGTGCCAGCAGACCCCAGGGTGTAGAGACCCAGTACTTC.

This chain links TRBV28 with TRBJ2-7; D perhaps matches TRBD2 (6 bases). The CDR3 sequence is 15 residues long. The V end lost 3 bases, the J end lost 2 bases, and 14 bases lay between the germline ends. The V gene's germline CDR1 is MDHEN and CDR2 SYDVKM. The CDR3: CASSLWDPGAYEQYF. The CDR3 coding sequence is TGTGCCAGCAGTTTGTGGGACCCGGGGGCCTACGAGCAGTACTTC.

The rearrangement links TRBV28 to TRBJ2-3, with 9 positions matching TRBD1. The CDR3 spans 15 residues. Per the germline V gene, CDR1 is MDHEN and CDR2 is SYDVKM. Losses at the gene ends were 6 bases for V and 1 base for J; bases not matched to a gene: 5. CDR3 sequence reads: CASRAQGAGTDTQYF. The CDR3 nucleotides are TGTGCCAGCAGAGCACAGGGGGCTGGCACAGATACGCAGTATTTT. The complete variable domain, with remaining parts taken from reference TRBV28 and TRBJ2-3, reads DVKVTQSSRYLVKRTGEKVFLECVQDMDHENMFWYRQDPGLGLRLIYFSYDVKMKEKGDIPEGYSVSREKKERFSLILESASTNQTSMYLCASRAQGAGTDTQYFGPGTRLTVL.

The chain links TRBV27 to TRBJ2-7, with 9 nucleotides matching TRBD1. V shed 6 bases and J 2 bases; nucleotides not matched to a gene: 11. CDR1 and CDR2 from the germline V gene are MNHEY and SMNVEV (reference sequence). CDR3 length: 16 amino acids. The CDR3 DNA is TGTGCCAGCAGAGTTATCGGGACAGGGTTGACCTACGAGCAGTACTTC. Translation: CASRVIGTGLTYEQYF.

This CDR3 reads CSVVGSVYNEQFF. The DNA of the CDR3 is TGCAGCGTGGTGGGTAGCGTCTACAATGAGCAGTTCTTC. The chain uses TRBV29-1 and TRBJ2-1, with D perhaps matching TRBD2 (5 bases). Trimming shortened V by 6 bases and J by 3 bases, and 12 bases separated the two germline ends. The CDR3 is 13 residues long. Germline values: CDR1 SQVTM, CDR2 ANQGSEA.

The genes are TRBV6-5 and TRBJ1-2; 8 bases align to TRBD1. The trim removed 7 bases at V and 6 bases at J, leaving 10 bases unmatched. CDR1 and CDR2 (germline): MNHEY, SVGAGI. This CDR3 is built from 14 residues. The CDR3 bases are TGTGCCAGCAAGACCGGACAGGGATATGATGGCTACACCTTC. Translating gives CASKTGQGYDGYTF.

This chain joins TRBV9 and TRBJ1-2; no clear D. The CDR3 has 11 amino acids. The V end lost 3 bases, the J end lost 5 bases, and 5 bases lay between the germline ends. Germline V lookup: CDR1 SGDLS, CDR2 YYNGEE. The CDR3 loop is CASSGLYGYTF. CDR3 coding DNA: TGTGCCAGCAGCGGGTTATATGGCTACACCTTC.